These 15 T cell receptor beta chains originate from one sample sequenced in a study of blood T cell repertoires in COVID-19. TCRdb keeps only in-frame clones here, not all; method: immunoSEQ multiplex PCR. The table has roughly 350,000 clones, around nine tenths seen once. Sample: peripheral blood. These receptors came from a woman in her forties or fifties with active or convalescent COVID-19.

The V call is TRBV4-2, the J call TRBJ1-2, with 9 nucleotides matching TRBD1. The V gene end was trimmed by 5 bases and the J gene end by 8 bases; junction bases not matched to a gene: 12. Germline V gene lookup returns CDR1 LGHNA and CDR2 YNFKEQ. The CDR3 is 15 residues long. CDR3 coding DNA: TGTGCCAGCAGCACCCGGGACAGGGTATCGGACGGCTACACCTTC. It specifies CASSTRDRVSDGYTF.

Regarding this clone: This specimen includes other DNA sequences encoding the same CDR3. V and J are TRBV18 and TRBJ1-1; a weak D match, TRBD1 (6 bases). The CDR3 consists of 14 residues. V lost 3 bases and J lost 1, with 9 bases in between. Germline CDR1 reads KGHSH; CDR2 reads LQKENI. CDR3 protein: CASSPLQGNTEAFF. The CDR3 nucleotides are TGTGCCAGCTCACCCTTACAGGGGAACACTGAAGCTTTCTTT.

The chain combines TRBV11-1 with TRBJ1-2; tentatively, D is TRBD1 (6 bases). Germline V gene sequence: CDR1 SGHAT, CDR2 FQDESV (reference sequence). This CDR3 comprises 15 residues. With 1 base removed from V and 1 base from J, the gap between germline ends came to 10 bases. This CDR3 reads CASSLDGQRNYGYTF. The CDR3 bases are TGTGCCAGCAGCTTAGATGGACAGCGTAACTATGGCTACACCTTC.

The V call is TRBV19, the J call TRBJ2-4; 13 nucleotides align to TRBD2. The CDR3 length is 17 residues. J was trimmed by 6 bases and V by 4 bases; bases with no gene match: 9. The germline V gene has CDR1 LNHDA and CDR2 SQIVND (reference sequence). CDR3: CASSTGLAGVARNIQYF. In DNA form, the CDR3 reads TGTGCCAGTAGTACTGGACTAGCGGGAGTGGCGAGAAACATTCAGTACTTC. Based on the CDR3 plus reference TRBV19 and TRBJ2-4, the full variable domain is DGGITQSPKYLFRKEGQNVTLSCEQNLNHDAMYWYRQDPGQGLRLIYYSQIVNDFQKGDIAEGYSVSREKKESFPLTVTSAQKNPTAFYLCASSTGLAGVARNIQYFGAGTRLSVL.

This clone showed up just once. J is TRBJ1-1 and V is TRBV29-1; maybe TRBD1 (6 bases). V shed 5 bases and J shed 1 base, with 32 bases lying between them. The CDR3 is made up of 20 amino acids. The germline V gene has CDR1 SQVTM and CDR2 ANQGSEA. The CDR3 DNA is TGCAGCGTTAGGTGTGTGGGACGTTACAGGGTGCCCATCCAGAACACTGAAGCTTTCTTT. It yields the protein CSVRCVGRYRVPIQNTEAFF.

This chain joins TRBV5-1 and TRBJ2-7; TRBD2 matches 8 bases. V was pared by 4 bases and J by 6 bases, with 9 bases of the junction left unmatched. CDR3 length: 14 residues. The germline V gene has CDR1 SGHRS and CDR2 YFSETQ. The CDR3 loop is CASSRGLGGGEQYF. The DNA of the CDR3 is TGCGCCAGCAGCCGGGGACTAGGGGGTGGCGAGCAGTACTTC.

This sequence joins TRBV6-5 and TRBJ1-1; D gene ambiguous. The V end lost 6 bases, the J end lost 4 bases, and 12 bases lay between the germline ends. There are 13 residues in the CDR3. Germline V lookup: CDR1 MNHEY, CDR2 SVGAGI. DNA for the CDR3: TGTGCCAGCAGGCCGATACGGAGCACTGAAGCTTTCTTT. Its translation: CASRPIRSTEAFF.

This sequence joins TRBV5-6 and TRBJ2-7; TRBD1 might be the D (6 bases). The CDR3 extends over 13 amino acids. The germline V gene encodes CDR1 SGHDT and CDR2 YYEEEE. Trimming pared 3 bases from V and 3 bases from J, leaving 10 bases between. This chain's CDR3 is CASSSGQFYEQYF. DNA for the CDR3: TGTGCCAGCAGCTCAGGACAGTTCTACGAGCAGTACTTC.

The gene calls are TRBV15 and TRBJ2-5; a possible D gene is TRBD2 (6 bases). Trimming took off 3 bases at V and 5 bases at J, with 16 bases between the two ends. The germline gives CDR1 LNHNV, CDR2 YYDKDF (reference sequence). This CDR3 contains 15 residues. Here the CDR3 reads CATSREGRRGETQYF. CDR3 sequence (DNA): TGTGCCACCAGCAGGGAGGGGCGTCGGGGGGAGACCCAGTACTTC.

The V gene is TRBV6-2 or TRBV6-3, the J gene TRBJ2-7, with no clear D. Trimming shortened V by 2 bases and J by 4 bases, and 9 bases separated the two germline ends. Germline V gene data show CDR1 as MNHEY and CDR2 as SVGEGT. This CDR3 comprises 13 residues. The CDR3 is CASSYRGEYEQYF. As DNA, the CDR3 is TGTGCCAGCAGTTACCGAGGAGAATACGAGCAGTACTTC.

The chain uses TRBV5-1 and TRBJ2-5; 7 nucleotides align to TRBD1. V lost 1 base to trimming and J lost 4 bases; unmatched junction nucleotides: 13. Germline V lookup: CDR1 SGHRS, CDR2 YFSETQ. The CDR3 contains 17 residues. The CDR3 loop reads CASSLKGALGEGETQYF. CDR3 DNA sequence: TGCGCCAGCAGCTTGAAGGGGGCGCTGGGAGAAGGAGAGACCCAGTACTTC.

The chain recombines TRBV11-2 with TRBJ1-2, with unresolved D. Between the trimmed V and J ends, which lost 1 base and 3 bases, there was a span of 9 bases. Germline CDR1 SGHAT, CDR2 FQNNGV. This CDR3 comprises 14 residues. The CDR3: CASSLGLRDYGYTF. CDR3 bases: TGTGCCAGCAGCTTAGGGTTACGGGACTATGGCTACACCTTC. Full variable domain (missing parts from reference TRBV11-2 and TRBJ1-2): EAGVAQSPRYKIIEKRQSVAFWCNPISGHATLYWYQQILGQGPKLLIQFQNNGVVDDSQLPKDRFSAERLKGVDSTLKIQPAKLEDSAVYLCASSLGLRDYGYTFGSGTRLTVV.

This clone was detected only a few times. The V call is TRBV24-1, the J call TRBJ2-7; TRBD1 aligns across 9 bases. V shed 4 bases, J shed 4 bases, and the junction held 4 bases outside the gene matches. In germline, CDR1 is KGHDR, CDR2 SFDVKD. This CDR3 has 14 amino acids. The CDR3 sequence is CATSEGTGPYEQYF. CDR3 nucleotide sequence: TGTGCCACCAGTGAGGGGACAGGGCCGTACGAGCAGTACTTC.

This rearrangement joins TRBV6-5 to TRBJ1-1; possibly TRBD1 for D (6 bases). The CDR3 runs to 13 residues. In germline, CDR1 is MNHEY, CDR2 SVGAGI. Trimming shortened V by 7 bases and J by 4 bases, and 13 bases separated the two germline ends. CDR3 sequence (DNA): TGTGCCAGCACCTTACCAGGGGCCACTGAAGCTTTCTTT. Translated, it gives CASTLPGATEAFF.

The chain combines TRBV5-8 with TRBJ2-4; tentative D call: TRBD1 (6 bases). The CDR3 spans 14 residues. CDR1 and CDR2 (germline): SGHTS, YDEGEE. The V gene lost 4 bases and the J gene lost 2 bases, with 10 bases spanning the gap. CDR3 sequence (DNA): TGTGCCAGCAGCCCCCAGGGGACCAAAAACATTCAGTACTTC. As protein: CASSPQGTKNIQYF.